Sequencing of this T cell receptor (beta chain) was carried out in a study of T cell responses to AZD1222 COVID-19 vaccine. The CDR3 spans 13 residues. Germline V lookup: CDR1 KGHDR, CDR2 SFDVKD. For this clone: Its antigen is currently unknown. A junction boundary mismatches the germline segment, possibly from a read error.

The method was immunoSEQ multiplex PCR; TCRdb's version includes in-frame clones alone and lacks a portion of them. The profile covers 100,000 to 130,000 clones, with 92% appearing a single time and around 8.6% taken by the ten largest. Findings and limits, study-wide: Spike-specific TCR breadth and depth rose after two AZD1222 doses.

This TCR derives from an adult who received the AZD1222 COVID-19 vaccine. The starting material was peripheral blood, obtained 28 days after the second AZD1222 dose. The chain uses TRBV24-1 and TRBJ1-2; TRBD1 agrees at 8 bases. The CDR3 bases are TGTGCCACCAGTGGTTTGCAGGGGGCTGGCTACACCTTC. This codes for CATSGLQGAGYTF.